The 14 T cell receptor beta chains given below trace back to one sample, sequenced in a study of shared clonotypes between healthy human individuals. Data came from immunoSEQ multiplex PCR; TCRdb stores just in-frame clones and leaves some out. The sample carries about 500,000 clones, 60% to 80% recorded once. Source material: PBMCs. The receptors were gathered from a middle-aged woman in good health. Some clones in this sample may be carry-over from other donors' samples.

CDR3 residues: CASSLGLENEQFF. The CDR3 DNA reads as TGTGCCAGCAGCCTCGGACTGGAGAATGAGCAGTTCTTC. This chain uses TRBV5-4 with TRBJ2-1; TRBD2 is a possible D gene (5 bases). CDR1 SGHNT and CDR2 YYREEE come from the germline V gene (reference sequence). The CDR3 has 13 amino acids. V lost 4 bases and J lost 7, with 12 bases in between.

This clone appeared many times. Other DNA sequences of this sample code for an identical CDR3. CDR3 bases: TGTGCCAGCATCCAACCCCGACATAGGGGGCAGAACTATGGCTACACCTTC. Its protein product is CASIQPRHRGQNYGYTF. The chain couples TRBV2 to TRBJ1-2; 7 bases match TRBD1. The junction had 16 bases not matched to a gene; V was cut back by 7 bases and J by 2 bases. This CDR3 contains 17 residues. CDR1 and CDR2 from the germline V gene are SNHLY and FYNNEI.

This clone was recorded once. It may be a read error: a sequence one base away is much more abundant. The chain combines TRBV10-3 with TRBJ2-7; D not certain. Germline V gives CDR1 ENHRY, CDR2 SYGVKD. There are 12 residues in the CDR3. CDR3 sequence reads: CAISEIGSEQHF. The DNA of the CDR3 is TGTGCCATCAGTGAAATAGGGTCAGAGCAGCACTTC.

The chain carries TRBV7-2 and TRBJ2-5; a weak D match, TRBD1 (6 bases). The DNA end is more similar to TRBJ2-7, so the J call may be wrong. Looked up from germline, CDR1 is SGHTA and CDR2 is FQGNSA. The CDR3 runs to 14 residues. CDR3 sequence reads: CASSRTGFGYEQYF. Here the CDR3 DNA reads TGTGCCAGCAGCCGAACAGGGTTTGGCTACGAGCAGTACTTC.

This chain connects TRBV19 to TRBJ2-5; 7 bases align to TRBD1. After removal of 3 bases from V and 1 base from J, the junction contained 11 bases not matched to a gene. The CDR3 has 17 amino acids. Germline values: CDR1 LNHDA, CDR2 SQIVND (reference sequence). CDR3 DNA: TGTGCCAGTAGTATTCAAAAACTCGGGACAGTCCAAGAGACCCAGTACTTC. This sequence encodes CASSIQKLGTVQETQYF.

V gene TRBV4-2 combines with J gene TRBJ1-3; 9 bases agree with TRBD1. The CDR3 loop spans 18 amino acids. CDR1 LGHNA and CDR2 YNFKEQ come from the germline V gene. Trimming removed 2 bases from V and 3 bases from J; junction bases left unmatched: 11. The CDR3 nucleotides read TGTGCCAGCAGCCAATCCCCCGCCGGGACAGGGAGTGGAAACACCATATATTTT. Its protein is CASSQSPAGTGSGNTIYF.

This clone was observed a single time. The gene calls are TRBV5-1 and TRBJ2-1; D not certain. V was shortened by 0 bases and J by 9 bases, with 13 bases between the two germline ends. Germline V gene lookup returns CDR1 SGHRS and CDR2 YFSETQ. The CDR3 has 14 residues. The CDR3 DNA is TGCGCCAGCAGCTTGGCCCTAGAGACTGGTGAGCAGTTCTTC. This translates into CASSLALETGEQFF.

The chain recombines TRBV5-4 with TRBJ2-5; the match to TRBD2 covers 12 bases. CDR1 and CDR2 (germline): SGHNT, YYREEE (reference sequence). CDR3 size: 14 residues. The ends lost 3 bases at V and 12 bases at J; junction bases unmatched: 9. The CDR3 is CASSSGTSGPPEYF. Here the CDR3 DNA reads TGTGCCAGCAGCTCCGGGACTAGCGGGCCTCCGGAGTACTTC.

This clone was seen more than once but under ten times. The chain couples TRBV21-1 to TRBJ1-5. TRBV21-1 constitutes a pseudogene. The length of the CDR3 is 17 residues. The CDR3 protein is CASRKEGTLRPDQPQHF. The CDR3 DNA sequence: TGTGCCAGCAGGAAAGAGGGGACCCTGAGGCCAGATCAGCCCCAGCATTTT.

The rearrangement uses TRBV7-2 and TRBJ2-7; D might be TRBD1 or TRBD2, each matching 5 bases. Germline assignment: CDR1 SGHTA and CDR2 FQGNSA. Trimming cost V 4 bases and J 2 bases, with 12 bases left between them. The CDR3 has 14 amino acids. The CDR3 spells CASSSRDPPYEQYF. The CDR3 bases are TGTGCCAGCAGCTCCCGGGACCCCCCCTACGAGCAGTACTTC. The full variable domain, completed using reference TRBV7-2 and TRBJ2-7, is GAGVSQSPSNKVTEKGKDVELRCDPISGHTALYWYRQSLGQGLEFLIYFQGNSAPDKSGLPSDRFSAERTGGSVSTLTIQRTQQEDSAVYLCASSSRDPPYEQYFGPGTRLTVT.

This clone has a handful of counts. The V and J genes are TRBV7-6 and TRBJ2-5; 9 bases map to TRBD2. Judging by the DNA end, TRBJ2-7 fits better; the J call may be wrong. Germline CDR1 and CDR2: SGHVS and FNYEAQ. This CDR3 contains 12 residues. The CDR3 DNA reads TGTGCCAGCAGCCCTAGCGGGACCGAGCAGTACTTC. It yields the protein CASSPSGTEQYF.

This clone has at least ten counts. Other DNA sequences within the sample encode an identical CDR3. The chain links TRBV7-9 to TRBJ2-3; TRBD1 aligns across 7 bases. Germline V gene data show CDR1 as SEHNR and CDR2 as FQNEAQ (reference sequence). The CDR3 runs to 14 residues. The ends lost 5 bases at V and 10 bases at J; junction bases unmatched: 12. The CDR3: CASSAGADRVPQYF. CDR3 nucleotide sequence: TGTGCCAGCAGCGCGGGCGCAGACAGGGTTCCGCAGTATTTT.

A word on this clone: A much larger clone lies a single base off, so this may be a read error. Other DNA sequences from this sample encode an identical CDR3 as well. V and J are TRBV5-4 and TRBJ2-3; a weak D match, TRBD2 (5 bases). Germline V gene lookup returns CDR1 SGHNT and CDR2 YYREEE (reference sequence). The CDR3 totals 14 residues. CDR3 DNA sequence: TGTGCCAGCAGCTTCCGGGGTAGCACAGATACGCAGTATTTC. Translation gives CASSFRGSTDTQYF. Full variable domain (outside the CDR3, taken from reference TRBV5-4 and TRBJ2-3): ETGVTQSPTHLIKTRGQQVTLRCSSQSGHNTVSWYQQALGQGPQFIFQYYREEENGRGNFPPRFSGLQFPNYSSELNVNALELDDSALYLCASSFRGSTDTQYFGPGTRLTVL.

V gene TRBV20-1 combines with J gene TRBJ2-7; D is unresolved. CDR1 and CDR2 (germline): DFQATT, SNEGSKA (reference sequence). The CDR3 is 10 amino acids. The CDR3 loop is CSGLAYEQYF. The CDR3 region has the DNA TGCTCCGGGTTGGCCTACGAGCAGTACTTC.